The entry below gives a single T cell receptor beta chain sequence along with its context. Its cognate antigen is unknown. In the same sample, other DNA sequences code for this CDR3. Free of recent acute infections or vaccinations, the donors were healthy HIV-negative adults. The record originates from a study of shared clonotypes between healthy human individuals. Assay used: immunoSEQ multiplex PCR; TCRdb lists only in-frame clones, some missing. The sample contains a few million clones, 85% to 95% of which appear only once. Points from the study as a whole: Clonotypes which were not shared had lower generation probabilities than clonotypes that all four donors shared. Even with large depth, rarefaction showed that sorted-subset sequencing was incomplete.

This receptor was identified in a man aged 18 to 30 in good health. Some clones in this sample may be carry-over from other donors' samples. The material sequenced was naive CD4+ T cells from PBMCs. Subset given: CD45RA+ positively selected.

The CDR3 loop reads CASSIGGAGNTIYF. CDR3 sequence (DNA): TGTGCCAGTAGTATTGGTGGTGCTGGAAACACCATATATTTT. This rearrangement joins TRBV19 to TRBJ1-3; no reliable D call. The V gene's germline CDR1 is LNHDA and CDR2 SQIVND (reference sequence). CDR3 length: 14 residues. Trimming took off 3 bases at V and 2 bases at J, with 8 bases between the two ends.